This T cell receptor beta chain was identified in a study of cytomegalovirus exposure and HLA in healthy donors. Findings and limits, study-wide: Another analysis was done later, and it associated fewer than 20,000 TCR beta sequences with HLA alleles at 0.05 false discovery rate. A later analysis appeared to link common viral pathogens to several of the most significant clusters.

V was clipped by 5 bases and J by 8 bases, with 15 bases between them. CDR3 length: 13 residues. Germline CDR1 is SGHTA and CDR2 is FQGNSA. 60 Vbeta and 13 Jbeta primers were used in PCR. Using immunoSEQ multiplex PCR, the repertoire was profiled, and TCRdb retains in-frame clones only, with some absent. Of under 200,000 clones listed, around 88% were seen once; the top ten hold over 1.5%. Comments on this clone: Its antigen is unidentified.

The chain links TRBV7-2 to TRBJ1-1; tentatively, D is TRBD1 (6 bases). Input material: PBMCs. The clonotype was recovered from a young woman in good health and CMV-seronegative. The DNA for the CDR3 is TGTGCCAGCAGCCAACGGACAGTACGCGAAGCTTTCTTT. Its protein product is CASSQRTVREAFF.